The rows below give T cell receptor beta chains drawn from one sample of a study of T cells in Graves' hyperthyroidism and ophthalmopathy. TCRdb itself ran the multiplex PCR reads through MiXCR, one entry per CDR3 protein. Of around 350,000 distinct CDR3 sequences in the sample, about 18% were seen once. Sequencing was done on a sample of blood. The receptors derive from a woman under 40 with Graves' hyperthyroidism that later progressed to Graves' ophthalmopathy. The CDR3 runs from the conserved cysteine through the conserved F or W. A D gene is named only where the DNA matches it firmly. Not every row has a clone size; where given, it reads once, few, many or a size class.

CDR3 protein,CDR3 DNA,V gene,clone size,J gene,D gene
CTSSGRRTYEQYF,TGTACCAGCAGCGGACGGAGGACCTACGAGCAGTACTTC,TRBV2,few,TRBJ2-7,NA
CATAWDNQETQYF,TGTGCCACGGCATGGGACAACCAAGAGACCCAGTACTTC,TRBV10-3,many,TRBJ2-5,NA
CASSPTDQLAGAYNEQFF,TGTGCCAGCAGTCCGACGGACCAACTAGCGGGGGCCTACAATGAGCAGTTCTTC,TRBV2,NA,TRBJ2-1,TRBD2
CASSLAGATDTQYF,TGTGCCAGCAGCTTAGCCGGGGCCACAGATACGCAGTATTTT,TRBV7-2,few,TRBJ2-3,NA
CASSIQGGSYEQYF,TGTGCCAGCAGTATACAGGGGGGCTCCTACGAGCAGTACTTC,TRBV27,once,TRBJ2-7,TRBD1
CASSLEIADNEQFF,TGTGCCAGCAGCTTAGAGATAGCCGACAATGAGCAGTTCTTC,TRBV7-8,many,TRBJ2-1,NA
CASSPASDYEQFF,TGTGCCAGCAGCCCTGCTAGCGATTATGAGCAGTTCTTC,TRBV7-9,NA,TRBJ2-1,NA
CASSSGLAGNTGELFF,TGTGCCAGCAGTTCGGGACTAGCGGGGAACACCGGGGAGCTGTTTTTT,TRBV27,NA,TRBJ2-2,TRBD2
CASSLPTASATNEKLFF,TGCGCCAGCAGCCTCCCCACCGCTAGTGCAACTAATGAAAAACTGTTTTTT,TRBV4-1,few,TRBJ1-4,NA
CASSLLGGVNYGYTF,TGTGCCAGCAGCTTACTAGGGGGGGTTAACTATGGCTACACCTTC,TRBV7-3,NA,TRBJ1-2,NA
CASSVSDFHEQFF,TGTGCCAGCAGCGTATCCGATTTCCATGAGCAGTTCTTC,TRBV9,NA,TRBJ2-1,NA
CASSQEVWLAQGAFF,TGCGCCAGCAGCCAGGAGGTTTGGCTGGCCCAGGGAGCTTTCTTT,TRBV4-1,few,TRBJ1-1,NA
CSVATGDWADTHYF,TGCAGCGTGGCGACAGGGGATTGGGCAGATACGCATTATTTT,TRBV29-1,many,TRBJ2-3,TRBD1
CASSLAVGGRAYEQYF,TGTGCCAGCAGTTTAGCGGTTGGGGGTCGGGCCTACGAGCAGTACTTC,TRBV12-3/TRBV12-4,many,TRBJ2-7,NA
CASSSGTGDGGYTF,TGTGCCAGCTCGTCCGGGACAGGGGATGGTGGCTACACCTTC,TRBV18,NA,TRBJ1-2,TRBD1
CASSLSGFNEQFF,TGTGCCAGCAGTTTATCCGGTTTCAATGAGCAGTTCTTC,TRBV28,many,TRBJ2-1,NA
CASSLEERWNTGELFF,TGTGCCAGCAGCTTAGAGGAGCGGTGGAACACCGGGGAGCTGTTTTTT,TRBV7-8,NA,TRBJ2-2,NA
CASRQQLDYGYTF,TGTGCCAGCAGGCAACAGTTGGACTATGGCTACACCTTC,TRBV12-3/TRBV12-4,NA,TRBJ1-2,NA
CASSSAWDTQYF,TGTGCCAGCAGCTCCGCTTGGGATACGCAGTATTTT,TRBV7-2,many,TRBJ2-3,NA
CASSLDRGPDTQYF,TGTGCCAGCAGTCTGGACAGGGGGCCAGATACGCAGTATTTT,TRBV2,many,TRBJ2-3,TRBD1
CASSKADRGPEAFF,TGTGCCAGCAGTAAAGCCGACAGGGGGCCTGAAGCTTTCTTT,TRBV6-1,many,TRBJ1-1,TRBD1
CASSLAGGREKLFF,TGTGCCAGCAGCTTGGCAGGGGGCCGAGAAAAACTGTTTTTT,TRBV5-5,NA,TRBJ1-4,TRBD1
CASSQGDRTYNEQFF,TGTGCCAGCAGTCAGGGGGACAGGACCTACAATGAGCAGTTCTTC,TRBV25-1,NA,TRBJ2-1,TRBD1
CSASGGPVLDNEQFF,TGCAGTGCTAGTGGGGGGCCAGTACTTGACAATGAGCAGTTCTTC,TRBV20-1,once,TRBJ2-1,NA
CASSPGVYLYEQYF,TGTGCCAGCAGCCCAGGGGTTTATCTCTACGAGCAGTACTTC,TRBV9,NA,TRBJ2-7,NA
CASSLGTGGRYEQYF,TGCGCCAGCAGCCTAGGGACAGGGGGCAGGTACGAGCAGTACTTC,TRBV5-1,many,TRBJ2-7,TRBD1
CASRWDGEAFF,TGTGCCAGCAGGTGGGACGGCGAAGCTTTCTTT,TRBV6-1,many,TRBJ1-1,NA
CASSFSGKGLYEQYF,TGTGCCAGCAGTTTTAGCGGGAAAGGACTCTACGAGCAGTACTTC,TRBV13,many,TRBJ2-7,TRBD2
CASSSRSWLQETQYF,TGTGCCAGCAGTTCCCGCTCATGGCTCCAAGAGACCCAGTACTTC,TRBV6-1,many,TRBJ2-5,NA
CASSFEDNTEAFF,TGTGCCAGCAGCTTTGAGGACAACACTGAAGCTTTCTTT,TRBV7-9,many,TRBJ1-1,NA
CASNPSGSSYNEQFF,TGTGCCAGCAACCCGTCGGGAAGCTCCTACAATGAGCAGTTCTTC,TRBV9,many,TRBJ2-1,NA